The 24 T cell receptor beta chains presented below share a single source sample, sequenced in a study of PD-1 blockade in classical Hodgkin lymphoma. TCRdb's copy holds only in-frame clones and misses some; the assay was immunoSEQ multiplex PCR. The data contain about 150,000 clones, around 73% of them singletons. Relapses following autologous stem cell transplantation were seen in all patients, with brentuximab vedotin exposure varying. The source was peripheral blood mononuclear cells (PBMCs), collected before the second cycle of nivolumab. The receptors were sampled from a human donor with classical Hodgkin lymphoma.

The rearrangement links TRBV28 to TRBJ2-2; D uncertain. CDR1 and CDR2 (germline): MDHEN, SYDVKM. V gave up 6 bases and J gave up 4 bases, with 12 bases separating them. The CDR3 loop spans 14 amino acids. In nucleotides, the CDR3 is TGTGCCAGCAGAGAAACAGTGGGCACCGGGGAGCTGTTTTTT. This gives the protein CASRETVGTGELFF. The full variable domain, completed using reference TRBV28 and TRBJ2-2, is DVKVTQSSRYLVKRTGEKVFLECVQDMDHENMFWYRQDPGLGLRLIYFSYDVKMKEKGDIPEGYSVSREKKERFSLILESASTNQTSMYLCASRETVGTGELFFGEGSRLTVL.

The V and J genes are TRBV7-2 and TRBJ1-2, with D perhaps matching TRBD1 (6 bases). With 7 bases removed from V and 2 bases from J, the gap between germline ends came to 17 bases. Germline CDR1 reads SGHTA; CDR2 reads FQGNSA. This CDR3 has 15 amino acids. The DNA of the CDR3 is TGTGCCAGCACCATGTTCCAGGGGCAAAACTATGGCTACACCTTC. It encodes CASTMFQGQNYGYTF.

This chain uses TRBV6-5 with TRBJ2-3, with 7 nucleotides matching TRBD1. The CDR3 has 13 amino acids. The germline V gene encodes CDR1 MNHEY and CDR2 SVGAGI. J gave up 0 bases and V 8 bases, and 2 bases lay outside the gene matches. This chain's CDR3 is CASQTGSTDTQYF. CDR3 DNA sequence: TGTGCCAGCCAGACAGGGAGCACAGATACGCAGTATTTT.

The V call is TRBV6-5, the J call TRBJ2-5; the D gene is possibly TRBD2 (6 bases). This CDR3 has 16 residues. In germline, CDR1 is MNHEY, CDR2 SVGAGI. The V end was cut by 2 bases, the J end by 6 bases, with 19 bases between. The DNA of the CDR3 is TGTGCCAGCAGTTACACAATCAATTCAGGGAGGCAGACCCAGTACTTC. Amino acid sequence: CASSYTINSGRQTQYF.

The rearrangement joins TRBV5-1 to TRBJ2-3; a weak D match, TRBD1 (6 bases). This CDR3 comprises 12 residues. Trimming removed 3 bases at V and 6 bases at J, with 8 bases between. Germline V gives CDR1 SGHRS, CDR2 YFSETQ. The DNA of the CDR3 is TGCGCCAGCAGCTGGGGGCGGGATACGCAGTATTTT. Protein: CASSWGRDTQYF.

This clone has more than one count but fewer than ten. The chain is built from TRBV5-6 and TRBJ2-1; unclear D gene. The CDR3 loop spans 11 amino acids. Germline V gene sequence: CDR1 SGHDT, CDR2 YYEEEE. V lost 1 base to trimming and J lost 11 bases, with 7 bases between them. In DNA form, the CDR3 reads TGTGCCAGCAGCTTGTGGCGGCAGCAGTTCTTC. This gives the protein CASSLWRQQFF.

The chain employs TRBV5-4 and TRBJ2-6; D is perhaps TRBD1 or TRBD2 (5 bases each). CDR3 length: 16 amino acids. Germline V gene sequence: CDR1 SGHNT, CDR2 YYREEE (reference sequence). V was shortened by 4 bases and J by 0 bases, with 11 bases between the two germline ends. Here the CDR3 DNA reads TGTGCCAGCAGCGGGGACGGTCCCTCTGGGGCCAACGTCCTGACTTTC. Translating gives CASSGDGPSGANVLTF.

This clone was picked up a small number of times. V gene TRBV6-6 combines with J gene TRBJ1-2; weak D call: TRBD1 (6 bases). The CDR3 totals 15 residues. The V and J ends lost 5 bases and 2 bases respectively, with 15 bases between them. In germline, CDR1 is MNHNY, CDR2 SVGAGI (reference sequence). CDR3 coding DNA: TGTGCCAGCAGTCGTTACCGCGGACAGAACTATGGCTACACCTTC. This gives the protein CASSRYRGQNYGYTF.

This sequence joins TRBV2 and TRBJ2-3; D possibly corresponds to TRBD2 (7 bases). The CDR3 has 14 amino acids. Germline V CDR1 and CDR2: SNHLY, FYNNEI. Trimming took off 4 bases at V and 6 bases at J, with 14 bases between the two ends. The CDR3 reads CASSAGGTADTQYF. CDR3 in DNA: TGTGCCAGCAGTGCGGGGGGCACCGCCGATACGCAGTATTTT.

The rearrangement joins TRBV2 to TRBJ2-3; TRBD2 might be the D (5 bases). V was cut by 0 bases and J by 4 bases, with 11 bases left in between. This CDR3 spans 15 amino acids. In germline, CDR1 is SNHLY, CDR2 FYNNEI. The CDR3 loop reads CASSEAPRAADTQYF. Written as DNA, the CDR3 is TGTGCCAGCAGTGAAGCTCCGAGGGCTGCAGATACGCAGTATTTT.

The chain combines TRBV6-5 with TRBJ1-1; D unclear. This CDR3 is built from 14 residues. V was trimmed by 4 bases and J by 1 base, leaving 10 bases between them. Germline V lookup: CDR1 MNHEY, CDR2 SVGAGI. The CDR3 sequence is CASSSRHRNTEAFF. The CDR3 nucleotides read TGTGCCAGCAGTTCCCGACATAGGAACACTGAAGCTTTCTTT.

The genes are TRBV6-6 and TRBJ2-2; the D gene is possibly TRBD1 (6 bases). V was shortened by 6 bases and J by 1 base, with 9 bases between the two germline ends. This CDR3 has 14 residues. Germline V gene data show CDR1 as MNHNY and CDR2 as SVGAGI (reference sequence). The CDR3 loop reads CASRTGQNTGELFF. The CDR3 bases are TGTGCCAGCAGAACGGGACAGAACACCGGGGAGCTGTTTTTT.

The gene calls are TRBV7-9 and TRBJ2-1; no reliable D call. V lost 5 bases and J 9 bases, leaving 14 bases between the germline ends. Per the germline V gene, CDR1 is SEHNR and CDR2 is FQNEAQ (reference sequence). The CDR3 is 13 residues long. CDR3 sequence (DNA): TGTGCCAGCAGCCAAGCCCCACGGAGTGAGCAGTTCTTC. Amino acids: CASSQAPRSEQFF.

The CDR3 bases are TGTGCCAGCAGCTTAGTTAGGACAGTCACCGGGGAGCTGTTTTTT. Its translation: CASSLVRTVTGELFF. The chain has TRBV7-9 and TRBJ2-2, with D possibly matching TRBD1 (6 bases). The germline V gene encodes CDR1 SEHNR and CDR2 FQNEAQ (reference sequence). The V end lost 1 base, the J end lost 4 bases, and 10 bases lay between the germline ends. The CDR3 runs 15 residues.

There are a few counts of this clone. V and J are TRBV2 and TRBJ1-4, with 10 bases matching TRBD1. Germline values: CDR1 SNHLY, CDR2 FYNNEI. The CDR3 runs to 16 residues. J was trimmed by 0 bases and V by 6 bases; bases with no gene match: 4. This CDR3 is CASRQDRGATNEKLFF. CDR3 DNA sequence: TGTGCCAGCAGGCAGGACAGGGGGGCAACTAATGAAAAACTGTTTTTT.

V usage is TRBV7-2 and J usage is TRBJ1-3; D call uncertain. This CDR3 is 13 amino acids long. The germline CDR1 and CDR2 sequences are SGHTA and FQGNSA. V was trimmed by 1 base and J by 1 base, leaving 2 bases between them. CDR3 in DNA: TGTGCCAGCAGCTTAGAATCTGGAAACACCATATATTTT. Translation gives CASSLESGNTIYF. Looking up the rest from reference TRBV7-2 and TRBJ1-3 gives the full variable domain: GAGVSQSPSNKVTEKGKDVELRCDPISGHTALYWYRQSLGQGLEFLIYFQGNSAPDKSGLPSDRFSAERTGGSVSTLTIQRTQQEDSAVYLCASSLESGNTIYFGEGSWLTVV.

CDR3 nucleotides: TGTGCCAGCAGTTTCACTGGAGGTCCCTACGAGCAGTACTTC. Amino acid sequence: CASSFTGGPYEQYF. J is TRBJ2-7 and V is TRBV27, with D perhaps matching TRBD2 (5 bases). CDR1 and CDR2 from the germline V gene are MNHEY and SMNVEV (reference sequence). Trimming removed 3 bases at V and 2 bases at J, with 11 bases between. This CDR3 is 14 amino acids long.

V usage is TRBV7-2 and J usage is TRBJ2-1, with 8 bases matching TRBD1. Germline CDR1 SGHTA, CDR2 FQGNSA. Unmatched junction bases numbered 7, after V lost 2 bases and J lost 7 bases. The CDR3 runs to 15 residues. The CDR3 protein is CASSLNDRGQNEQFF. DNA for the CDR3: TGTGCCAGCAGCTTAAACGACAGGGGTCAAAATGAGCAGTTCTTC.

The chain employs TRBV10-3 and TRBJ1-5; D is perhaps TRBD1 (6 bases). The CDR3 spans 13 residues. Trimming took 6 bases from V and 3 from J, leaving 9 bases between them. Per germline, CDR1 ENHRY and CDR2 SYGVKD. The CDR3 DNA sequence: TGTGCCATCAGCCGGGACAACAATCAGCCCCAGCATTTT. Amino acids: CAISRDNNQPQHF.

This clone has a handful of counts. The chain couples TRBV30 to TRBJ2-2, with 9 positions matching TRBD1. With V trimmed by 5 bases and J by 13 bases, 8 bases remained unmatched. From germline, CDR1 is GTSNPN and CDR2 SVGIG (reference sequence). This CDR3 has 12 residues. The CDR3 DNA follows: TGTGCCTGGCGATCCGGGACAGGGTGGCTGTTTTTT. This translates into CAWRSGTGWLFF.

The chain recombines TRBV18 with TRBJ1-1; TRBD1 might be the D (5 bases). This CDR3 contains 13 residues. Trimming cost V 2 bases and J 5 bases, with 9 bases left between them. CDR1 is KGHSH and CDR2 is LQKENI in the germline V gene. CDR3 nucleotides: TGTGCCAGCTCACCAGATCGACAGACTGAAGCTTTCTTT. Encoded protein: CASSPDRQTEAFF. Full variable domain (rest looked up from reference TRBV18 and TRBJ1-1): NAGVMQNPRHLVRRRGQEARLRCSPMKGHSHVYWYRQLPEEGLKFMVYLQKENIIDESGMPKERFSAEFPKEGPSILRIQQVVRGDSAAYFCASSPDRQTEAFFGQGTRLTVV.

This sequence joins TRBV5-4 and TRBJ2-2, with D unclear. CDR3 length equals 13 residues. Trimming pared 1 base from V and 5 bases from J, leaving 6 bases between. Germline CDR1 is SGHNT and CDR2 is YYREEE (reference sequence). The CDR3 loop reads CASSLIGTGELFF. In DNA form, the CDR3 reads TGTGCCAGCAGCTTGATTGGAACCGGGGAGCTGTTTTTT.

The DNA for the CDR3 is TGTGCCAGCAGGACAGGGTTATTAGATACGCAGTATTTT. Translated: CASRTGLLDTQYF. The chain has TRBV7-1 and TRBJ2-3; 7 bases agree with TRBD1. TRBV7-1 carries the ORF label, with uncertain function. The CDR3 extends over 13 amino acids. J was trimmed by 5 bases and V by 6 bases; bases with no gene match: 5.

The chain links TRBV29-1 to TRBJ1-1; no clear D gene. The ends were cut back, 3 bases at V and 5 bases at J, with 7 bases in the middle. There are 11 residues in the CDR3. CDR1 is SQVTM and CDR2 is ANQGSEA in the germline V gene. The CDR3 spells CSVDTETEAFF. The DNA for the CDR3 is TGCAGCGTTGATACTGAGACTGAAGCTTTCTTT.